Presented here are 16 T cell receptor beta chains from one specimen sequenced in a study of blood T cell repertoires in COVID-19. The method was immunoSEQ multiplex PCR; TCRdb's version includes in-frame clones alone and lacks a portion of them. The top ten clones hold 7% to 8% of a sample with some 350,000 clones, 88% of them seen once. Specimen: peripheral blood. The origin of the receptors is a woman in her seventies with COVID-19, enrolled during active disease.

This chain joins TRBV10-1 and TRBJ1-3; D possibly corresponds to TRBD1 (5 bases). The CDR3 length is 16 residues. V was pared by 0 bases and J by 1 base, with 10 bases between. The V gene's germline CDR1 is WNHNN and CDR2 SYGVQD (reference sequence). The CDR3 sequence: CASSESGLGSGNTIYF. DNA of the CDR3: TGCGCCAGCAGTGAGTCGGGACTCGGTTCTGGAAACACCATATATTTT.

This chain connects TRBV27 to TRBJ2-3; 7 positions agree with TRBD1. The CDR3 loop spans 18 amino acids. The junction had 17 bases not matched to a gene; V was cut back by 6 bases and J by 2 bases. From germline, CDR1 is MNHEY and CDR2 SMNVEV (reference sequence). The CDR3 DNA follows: TGTGCCAGCAGACCCCCACCAGGGGACAGCCCTGTCACAGATACGCAGTATTTT. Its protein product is CASRPPPGDSPVTDTQYF.

Here the CDR3 DNA reads TGTGCCACCAGTGGTCCGGGACAGAACTATGGCTACACCTTC. Its translation is CATSGPGQNYGYTF. The chain employs TRBV24-1 and TRBJ1-2; 7 bases map to TRBD1. Unmatched junction bases numbered 4, after V lost 5 bases and J lost 2 bases. This CDR3 spans 14 amino acids. Germline V CDR1 and CDR2: KGHDR, SFDVKD.

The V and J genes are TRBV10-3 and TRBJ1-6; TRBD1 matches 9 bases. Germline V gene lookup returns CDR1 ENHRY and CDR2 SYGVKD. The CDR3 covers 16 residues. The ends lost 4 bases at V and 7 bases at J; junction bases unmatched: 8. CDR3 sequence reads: CAISGRPGQGNSPLHF. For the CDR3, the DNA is TGTGCCATCAGTGGCCGCCCTGGACAGGGGAATTCACCCCTCCACTTT.

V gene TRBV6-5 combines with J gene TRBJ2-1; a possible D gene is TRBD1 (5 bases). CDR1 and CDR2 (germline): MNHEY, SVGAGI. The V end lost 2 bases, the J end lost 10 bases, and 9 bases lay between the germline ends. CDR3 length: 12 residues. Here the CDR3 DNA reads TGTGCCAGCAGTTACCAGGGTTGGGAGCAGTTCTTC. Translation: CASSYQGWEQFF.

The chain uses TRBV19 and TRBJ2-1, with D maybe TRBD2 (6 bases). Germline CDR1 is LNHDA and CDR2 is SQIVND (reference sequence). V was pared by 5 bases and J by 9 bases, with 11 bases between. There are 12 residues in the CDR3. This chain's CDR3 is CASSGGWREQFF. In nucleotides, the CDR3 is TGTGCCAGTAGTGGGGGGTGGCGTGAGCAGTTCTTC.

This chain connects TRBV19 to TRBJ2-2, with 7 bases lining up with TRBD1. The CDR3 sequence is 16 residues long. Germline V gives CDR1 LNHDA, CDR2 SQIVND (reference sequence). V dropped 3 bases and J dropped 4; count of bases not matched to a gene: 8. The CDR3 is CASSIGTEILTGELFF. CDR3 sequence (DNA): TGTGCCAGTAGTATTGGGACAGAGATACTCACCGGGGAGCTGTTTTTT. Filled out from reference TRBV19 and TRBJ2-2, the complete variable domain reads DGGITQSPKYLFRKEGQNVTLSCEQNLNHDAMYWYRQDPGQGLRLIYYSQIVNDFQKGDIAEGYSVSREKKESFPLTVTSAQKNPTAFYLCASSIGTEILTGELFFGEGSRLTVL.

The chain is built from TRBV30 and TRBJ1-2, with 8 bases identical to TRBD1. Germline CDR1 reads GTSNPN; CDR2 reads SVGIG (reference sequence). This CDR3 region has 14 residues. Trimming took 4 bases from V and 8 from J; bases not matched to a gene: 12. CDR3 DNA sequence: TGTGCCTGGACCCAGGACAGGGCCAGCGGGGGCTACACCTTC. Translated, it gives CAWTQDRASGGYTF.

CDR3 protein: CASSLTGQGDLYNSPLHF. CDR3 DNA: TGTGCCAGCAGCTTGACGGGACAGGGGGACCTGTATAATTCACCCCTCCACTTT. The gene calls are TRBV5-6 and TRBJ1-6, with 11 nucleotides matching TRBD1. The CDR3 consists of 18 residues. Germline trimming cut 1 base from V and 4 bases from J; bases unmatched to any gene: 7. In germline, CDR1 is SGHDT, CDR2 YYEEEE.

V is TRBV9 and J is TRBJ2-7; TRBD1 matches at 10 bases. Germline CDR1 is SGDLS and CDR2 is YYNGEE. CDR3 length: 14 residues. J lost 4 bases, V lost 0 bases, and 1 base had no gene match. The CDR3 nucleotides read TGTGCCAGCAGCGTAGCGGGACAGGGGTACGAGCAGTACTTC. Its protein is CASSVAGQGYEQYF.

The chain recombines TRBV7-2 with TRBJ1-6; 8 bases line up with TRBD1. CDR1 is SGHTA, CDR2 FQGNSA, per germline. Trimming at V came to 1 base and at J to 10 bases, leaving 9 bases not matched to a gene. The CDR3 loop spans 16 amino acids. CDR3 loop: CASSLGRDRGRSPLHF. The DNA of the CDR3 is TGTGCCAGCAGCTTAGGGAGAGACAGGGGAAGGTCACCCCTCCACTTT.

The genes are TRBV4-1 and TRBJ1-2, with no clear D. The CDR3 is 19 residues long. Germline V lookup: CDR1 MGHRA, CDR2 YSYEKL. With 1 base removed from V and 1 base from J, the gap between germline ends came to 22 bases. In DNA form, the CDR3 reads TGCGCCAGCAGCCAAGTTGGAAAAGAACGGGTTTATTTTAACTATGGCTACACCTTC. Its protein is CASSQVGKERVYFNYGYTF.

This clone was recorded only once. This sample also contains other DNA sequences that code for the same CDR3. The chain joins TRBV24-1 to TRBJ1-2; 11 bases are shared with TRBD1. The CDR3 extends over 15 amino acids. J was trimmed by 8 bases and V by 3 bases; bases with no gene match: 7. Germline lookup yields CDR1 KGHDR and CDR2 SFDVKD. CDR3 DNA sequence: TGTGCCACCAGTGATCCGGGACAGGGGGTTTGGGGCTACACCTTC. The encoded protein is CATSDPGQGVWGYTF.

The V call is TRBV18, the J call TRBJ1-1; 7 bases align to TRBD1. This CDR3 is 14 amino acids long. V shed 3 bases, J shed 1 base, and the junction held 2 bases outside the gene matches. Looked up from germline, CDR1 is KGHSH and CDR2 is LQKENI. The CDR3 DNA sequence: TGTGCCAGCTCACCGGACAGGAGGAACACTGAAGCTTTCTTT. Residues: CASSPDRRNTEAFF.

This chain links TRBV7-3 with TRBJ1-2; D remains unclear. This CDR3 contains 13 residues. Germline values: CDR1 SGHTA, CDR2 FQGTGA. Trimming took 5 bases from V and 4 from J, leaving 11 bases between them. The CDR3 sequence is CASSPGRAYGYTF. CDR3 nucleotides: TGTGCCAGCAGCCCGGGGAGGGCCTATGGCTACACCTTC.

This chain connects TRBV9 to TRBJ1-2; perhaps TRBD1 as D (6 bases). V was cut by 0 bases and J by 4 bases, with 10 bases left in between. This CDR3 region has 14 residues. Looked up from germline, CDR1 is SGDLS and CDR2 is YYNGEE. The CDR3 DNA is TGTGCCAGCAGCGTAGCAAGGGGGACCTATGGCTACACCTTC. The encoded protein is CASSVARGTYGYTF.